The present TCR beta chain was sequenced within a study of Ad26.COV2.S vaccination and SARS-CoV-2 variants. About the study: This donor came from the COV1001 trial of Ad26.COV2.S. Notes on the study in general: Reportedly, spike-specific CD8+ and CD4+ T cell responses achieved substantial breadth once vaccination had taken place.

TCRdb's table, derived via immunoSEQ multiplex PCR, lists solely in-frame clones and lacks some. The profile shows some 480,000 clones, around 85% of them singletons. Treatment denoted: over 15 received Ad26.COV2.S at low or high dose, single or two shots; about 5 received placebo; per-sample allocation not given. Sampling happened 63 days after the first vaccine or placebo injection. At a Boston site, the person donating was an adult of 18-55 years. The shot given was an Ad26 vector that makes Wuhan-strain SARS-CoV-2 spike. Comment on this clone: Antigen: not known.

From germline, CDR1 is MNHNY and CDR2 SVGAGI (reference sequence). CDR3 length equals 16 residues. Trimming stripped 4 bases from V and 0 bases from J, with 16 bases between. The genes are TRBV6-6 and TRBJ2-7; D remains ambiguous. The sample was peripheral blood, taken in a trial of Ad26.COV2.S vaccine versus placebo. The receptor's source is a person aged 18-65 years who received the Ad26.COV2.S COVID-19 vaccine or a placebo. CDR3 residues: CASSFAWGSRSYEQYF. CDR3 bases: TGTGCCAGCAGTTTCGCTTGGGGTTCGCGCTCCTACGAGCAGTACTTC.